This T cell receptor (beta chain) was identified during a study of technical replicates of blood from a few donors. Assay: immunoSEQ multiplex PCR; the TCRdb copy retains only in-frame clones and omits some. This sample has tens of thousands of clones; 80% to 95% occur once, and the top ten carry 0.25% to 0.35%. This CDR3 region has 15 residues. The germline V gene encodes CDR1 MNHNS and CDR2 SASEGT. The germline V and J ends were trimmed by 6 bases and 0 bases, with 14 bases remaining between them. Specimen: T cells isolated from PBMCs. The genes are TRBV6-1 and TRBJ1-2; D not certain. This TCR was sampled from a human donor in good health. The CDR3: CASRAGLRANYGYTF. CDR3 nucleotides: TGTGCCAGCAGAGCCGGACTGAGAGCTAACTATGGCTACACCTTC.